The 26 T cell receptor beta chains listed next were all sequenced from one sample in a study of T cell repertoires in cytomegalovirus infection (dated by TCRdb to the late 2010s). This sample was sequenced with an Illumina HiSeq 1500. TCRdb reran the public reads through fastp at Q25 and MiXCR, keeping productive beta chains. Rows with one shared CDR3 protein collapse into an entry with the most common genes and DNA. This sample comprises 510,000 or so distinct CDR3 sequences, about 26% of them detected only once. Roughly an eighth of the sample belongs to the ten largest clones. Source material: PBMCs. Every receptor here comes from a human donor in good health (CMV status not recorded). Some clones in this sample may be carry-over from other donors' samples.

This clonotype was seen at least ten times. The rearrangement joins TRBV7-8 to TRBJ1-5, with a weak D call TRBD1 (5 bases). Deletions cut 4 bases from V and 10 bases from J, with 17 bases between. The CDR3 is made up of 14 amino acids. Per the germline V gene, CDR1 is SGHVS and CDR2 is FQNEAQ. The CDR3: CASSSGRLLRPQHF. In nucleotides, the CDR3 is TGTGCCAGCAGCTCGGGACGCCTCCTAAGACCCCAGCATTTT.

This clonotype was seen many times. The V and J genes are TRBV7-2 and TRBJ1-2; weak D call: TRBD1 (5 bases). The CDR3 runs 14 residues. CDR1 is SGHTA and CDR2 is FQGNSA in the germline V gene. Trimming pared 7 bases from V and 8 bases from J, leaving 20 bases between. CDR3 sequence (DNA): TGTGCCAGCACCTCGGGACCCGGAAAGGAAGGCTACACCTTC. This translates into CASTSGPGKEGYTF.

This clonotype came up a few times. The chain has TRBV28 and TRBJ1-5; possible D gene TRBD1, 5 bases. Trimming pared 5 bases from V and 7 bases from J, leaving 15 bases between. CDR1 is MDHEN and CDR2 is SYDVKM in the germline V gene. This CDR3 region has 14 residues. The CDR3 spells CASSDLGVGQPQHF. The CDR3, as DNA: TGTGCCAGCAGTGATTTGGGGGTGGGACAGCCCCAGCATTTT. Full variable domain (remainder filled in from reference TRBV28 and TRBJ1-5): DVKVTQSSRYLVKRTGEKVFLECVQDMDHENMFWYRQDPGLGLRLIYFSYDVKMKEKGDIPEGYSVSREKKERFSLILESASTNQTSMYLCASSDLGVGQPQHFGDGTRLSIL.

This chain connects TRBV7-2 to TRBJ2-7; unclear D gene. Germline V gene sequence: CDR1 SGHTA, CDR2 FQGNSA. The CDR3 is 9 amino acids. V lost 3 bases and J 10 bases, leaving 4 bases between the germline ends. The CDR3 protein is CASSFPQYF. CDR3 DNA sequence: TGTGCCAGCAGCTTCCCACAGTACTTC.

This clonotype appeared a few times. The chain joins TRBV7-9 to TRBJ2-5; D might be TRBD2 (6 bases). CDR1 is SEHNR, CDR2 FQNEAQ, per germline (reference sequence). The CDR3 spans 11 residues. V shed 4 bases and J shed 8 bases, with 8 bases lying between them. The CDR3 nucleotides are TGTGCCAGCAGCTCCGGGAGTACCCAGTACTTC. This encodes CASSSGSTQYF.

This clonotype was observed a handful of times. The chain uses TRBV7-6 and TRBJ2-7; 11 bases map to TRBD2. Per germline, CDR1 SGHVS and CDR2 FNYEAQ. V trimming: 1 base; J trimming: 9 bases; junction bases outside the gene matches: 5. The CDR3 is 14 residues long. As DNA, the CDR3 is TGTGCCAGCAGCTTAGGACTAGCGGGATGGGGGCAGTACGTC. It specifies CASSLGLAGWGQYV.

Only a few counts were recorded for this clonotype. The chain joins TRBV6-2 or TRBV6-3 to TRBJ1-4; a weak D match, TRBD1 (5 bases). V lost 2 bases and J 5 bases, leaving 12 bases between the germline ends. Germline lookup yields CDR1 MNHEY and CDR2 SVGEGT. The CDR3 has 15 amino acids. The CDR3 region is CASSYDRIKNEKLFF. The CDR3 DNA reads TGTGCCAGCAGTTACGACAGAATAAAAAATGAAAAACTGTTTTTT.

This chain joins TRBV29-1 and TRBJ2-1, with 7 bases aligning to TRBD1. In germline, CDR1 is SQVTM, CDR2 ANQGSEA. This CDR3 is 14 amino acids long. V was clipped by 6 bases and J by 1 base; unmatched bases: 6. The CDR3 DNA follows: TGCAGCGTGGAGACAGGGCCGTCCTACAATGAGCAGTTCTTC. This gives the protein CSVETGPSYNEQFF.

The chain couples TRBV12-3 or TRBV12-4 to TRBJ1-3; no reliable D call. The V end was cut by 3 bases, the J end by 2 bases, with 8 bases between. This CDR3 spans 14 amino acids. The DNA for the CDR3 is TGTGCCAGCAGTTTCTCTCAGGCTGGAAACACCATATATTTT. This translates into CASSFSQAGNTIYF.

The chain is built from TRBV19 and TRBJ1-2; TRBD1 matches 9 bases. V shed 3 bases and J 4 bases; nucleotides not matched to a gene: 9. Germline CDR1 reads LNHDA; CDR2 reads SQIVND (reference sequence). The CDR3 totals 16 residues. CDR3 in amino acids: CASSIGDRGYGYGYTF. In DNA, the CDR3 is TGTGCCAGTAGTATTGGCGACAGGGGGTATGGCTATGGCTACACCTTC.

Concerning this clonotype itself: One end of the junction varies from germline; a read error may be responsible. The rearrangement joins TRBV7-7 to TRBJ2-5, with TRBD2 identical over 10 bases. This CDR3 region has 16 residues. Germline V gene data show CDR1 as SSHAT and CDR2 as FNYEAQ (reference sequence). CDR3 amino acids: CASSSSGSRYQETQYF. The CDR3 region has the DNA TGTGCTAGCAGCTCTAGCGGGAGCCGATACCAAGAGACCCAGTACTTC.

This clonotype was seen a handful of times. The chain recombines TRBV20-1 with TRBJ2-3; no clear D gene. The CDR3 extends over 14 amino acids. V lost 1 base and J lost 0, with 8 bases in between. From germline, CDR1 is DFQATT and CDR2 SNEGSKA (reference sequence). This chain's CDR3 is CSARVFASTDTQYF. For the CDR3, the DNA is TGCAGTGCTAGAGTGTTCGCTAGCACAGATACGCAGTATTTT.

This clonotype has more than one count but fewer than ten. The chain employs TRBV6-5 and TRBJ2-7; 8 bases fit TRBD2. The ends lost 2 bases at V and 2 bases at J; junction bases unmatched: 5. CDR3 length: 15 residues. The germline CDR1 and CDR2 sequences are MNHEY and SVGAGI. CDR3 in DNA: TGTGCCAGCAGTTACGCCGACGGGAGGGCCTACGAGCAGTACTTC. Translating gives CASSYADGRAYEQYF.

This clonotype was seen a handful of times. The gene calls are TRBV4-3 and TRBJ2-1; 8 bases map to TRBD2. Unmatched junction bases numbered 12, after V lost 3 bases and J lost 5 bases. CDR1 LGHNA and CDR2 YSLEER come from the germline V gene. The CDR3 runs to 17 residues. The CDR3 here is CASSHELLAGSNNEQFF. The CDR3 nucleotides are TGCGCCAGCAGCCACGAACTTTTAGCGGGATCAAACAATGAGCAGTTCTTC.

This clonotype was seen more than once but under ten times. The chain links TRBV2 to TRBJ2-2; D gene unclear. The CDR3 is 14 amino acids. V was clipped by 7 bases and J by 5 bases, with 14 bases between them. Germline V CDR1 and CDR2: SNHLY, FYNNEI. The CDR3 reads CASTLMGSTGELFF. The DNA for the CDR3 is TGTGCCAGCACCCTTATGGGATCAACCGGGGAGCTGTTTTTT.

The chain employs TRBV7-6 and TRBJ2-5; TRBD2 matches at 9 bases. This CDR3 spans 15 amino acids. V lost 0 bases, J lost 5 bases, and 4 bases stayed unmatched. Looked up from germline, CDR1 is SGHVS and CDR2 is FNYEAQ. CDR3 DNA sequence: TGTGCCAGCAGCTTAGCGTTTAGCGGGAGTGAGACCCAGTACTTC. Protein product: CASSLAFSGSETQYF.

The V and J genes are TRBV27 and TRBJ1-5, with 7 bases aligning to TRBD1. V lost 5 bases and J lost 8; bases outside the gene matches: 6. Looked up from germline, CDR1 is MNHEY and CDR2 is SMNVEV (reference sequence). This CDR3 is 13 amino acids long. CDR3 protein: CASSVTGAEPQHF. The CDR3 DNA reads TGTGCCAGCAGTGTCACAGGGGCCGAGCCCCAGCATTTT.

Points on this clonotype: This may come from a read error, since a much larger clone is one base off. The chain is built from TRBV7-1 and TRBJ2-1; D call uncertain. TRBV7-1 is assigned to the ORF class and has an uncertain function. V was pared by 10 bases and J by 5 bases, with 9 bases between. This CDR3 has 11 residues. The CDR3 bases are TGTGCCAACGCACTGCACAATGAGCAGTTCTTC. The encoded protein is CANALHNEQFF.

There are a few counts of this clonotype. The chain links TRBV7-2 to TRBJ1-3; a weak D match, TRBD1 (5 bases). The V end was cut by 4 bases, the J end by 4 bases, with 8 bases between. Germline CDR1 is SGHTA and CDR2 is FQGNSA. The CDR3 is 13 residues long. The CDR3, as DNA: TGTGCCAGCAGCTCGGGACGGGGAAACACCATATATTTT. Amino acid sequence: CASSSGRGNTIYF.

The genes are TRBV20-1 and TRBJ1-6; no definite D call. CDR3 length: 16 residues. V lost 8 bases to trimming and J lost 3 bases, with 20 bases between them. CDR1 is DFQATT, CDR2 SNEGSKA, per germline (reference sequence). CDR3 residues: CSIAKDGRFYNSPLHF. In DNA, the CDR3 is TGCAGTATTGCGAAGGACGGACGTTTCTATAATTCACCCCTCCACTTT.

The gene calls are TRBV12-3 or TRBV12-4 and TRBJ1-5, with 8 nucleotides matching TRBD1. Unmatched junction bases numbered 4, after V lost 8 bases and J lost 4 bases. The CDR3 extends over 13 amino acids. In nucleotides, the CDR3 is TGTGCCAGCCTGGGACAGGTTAATCAGCCCCAGCATTTT. This sequence encodes CASLGQVNQPQHF.

This chain connects TRBV2 to TRBJ2-3; no firm D call. V was pared by 7 bases and J by 2 bases, with 13 bases between. The CDR3 extends over 14 amino acids. The germline V gene has CDR1 SNHLY and CDR2 FYNNEI. Written as DNA, the CDR3 is TGTGCCAGCATTTACTACGCGGCCACAGATACGCAGTATTTT. Translation gives CASIYYAATDTQYF. Based on the CDR3 plus reference TRBV2 and TRBJ2-3, the full variable domain is EPEVTQTPSHQVTQMGQEVILRCVPISNHLYFYWYRQILGQKVEFLVSFYNNEISEKSEIFDDQFSVERPDGSNFTLKIRSTKLEDSAMYFCASIYYAATDTQYFGPGTRLTVL.

This clonotype was counted only a few times. V is TRBV12-3 or TRBV12-4 and J is TRBJ2-1; TRBD2 might be the D (7 bases). This CDR3 contains 14 residues. Trimming left V 10 bases short and J 0 bases short, with 13 bases between. The CDR3 DNA sequence: TGTGCCATCGGGGGGCAGGGCTCCTACAATGAGCAGTTCTTC. Protein sequence: CAIGGQGSYNEQFF.

V and J are TRBV10-2 and TRBJ2-7; tentative D call: TRBD2 (6 bases). This CDR3 comprises 16 residues. CDR1 is WSHSY, CDR2 SAAADI, per germline. The ends were cut back, 4 bases at V and 3 bases at J, with 19 bases in the middle. The CDR3 sequence: CASSALRRLVYYEQYV. CDR3 nucleotide sequence: TGCGCCAGCAGTGCTCTTAGGAGACTAGTCTACTACGAGCAGTACGTC.

This clonotype was observed many times. The genes are TRBV12-3 or TRBV12-4 and TRBJ1-1; D is undetermined. This CDR3 comprises 11 residues. V lost 6 bases to trimming and J lost 2 bases, with 4 bases between them. The DNA for the CDR3 is TGTGCCAGCAGAATAAACACTGAAGCTTTCTTT. Translated: CASRINTEAFF.

This clonotype was observed a few times. The chain couples TRBV6-1 to TRBJ2-7, with 9 bases that match TRBD1. Per the germline V gene, CDR1 is MNHNS and CDR2 is SASEGT. With V trimmed by 6 bases and J by 3 bases, 6 bases remained unmatched. This CDR3 contains 14 residues. The DNA for the CDR3 is TGTGCCAGCAGAATGGGACAGGGAGACTACGAGCAGTACTTC. It specifies CASRMGQGDYEQYF.